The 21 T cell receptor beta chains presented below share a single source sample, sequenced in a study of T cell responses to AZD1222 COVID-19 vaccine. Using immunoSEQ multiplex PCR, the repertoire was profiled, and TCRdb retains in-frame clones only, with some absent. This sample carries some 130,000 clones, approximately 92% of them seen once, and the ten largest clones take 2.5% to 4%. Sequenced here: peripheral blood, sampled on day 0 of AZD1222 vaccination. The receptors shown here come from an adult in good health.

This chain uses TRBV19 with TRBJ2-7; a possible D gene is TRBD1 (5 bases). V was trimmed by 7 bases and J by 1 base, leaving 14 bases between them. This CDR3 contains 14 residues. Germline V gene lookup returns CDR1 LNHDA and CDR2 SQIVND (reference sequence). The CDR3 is CASTSRAGSYEQYF. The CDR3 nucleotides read TGTGCCAGTACCTCCAGGGCCGGTTCCTACGAGCAGTACTTC. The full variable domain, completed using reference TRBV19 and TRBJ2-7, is DGGITQSPKYLFRKEGQNVTLSCEQNLNHDAMYWYRQDPGQGLRLIYYSQIVNDFQKGDIAEGYSVSREKKESFPLTVTSAQKNPTAFYLCASTSRAGSYEQYFGPGTRLTVT.

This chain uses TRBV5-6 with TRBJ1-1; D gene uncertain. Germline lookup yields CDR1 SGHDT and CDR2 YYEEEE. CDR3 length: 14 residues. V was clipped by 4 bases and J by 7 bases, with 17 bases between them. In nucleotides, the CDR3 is TGTGCCAGCAGCCCCCGCCAGACCTGGTATGAAGCTTTCTTT. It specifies CASSPRQTWYEAFF.

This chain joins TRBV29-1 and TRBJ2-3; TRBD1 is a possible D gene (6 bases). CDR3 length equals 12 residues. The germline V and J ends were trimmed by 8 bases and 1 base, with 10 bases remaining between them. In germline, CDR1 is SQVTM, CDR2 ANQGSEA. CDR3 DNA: TGCAGCTCCCCAGGGGGCACAGATACGCAGTATTTT. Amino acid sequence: CSSPGGTDTQYF.

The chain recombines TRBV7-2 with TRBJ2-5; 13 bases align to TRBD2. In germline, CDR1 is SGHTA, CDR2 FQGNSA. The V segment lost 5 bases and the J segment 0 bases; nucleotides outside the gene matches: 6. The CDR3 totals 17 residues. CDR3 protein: CASSLGGLAGNQETQYF. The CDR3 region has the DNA TGTGCCAGCAGCCTGGGGGGACTAGCGGGGAACCAAGAGACCCAGTACTTC.

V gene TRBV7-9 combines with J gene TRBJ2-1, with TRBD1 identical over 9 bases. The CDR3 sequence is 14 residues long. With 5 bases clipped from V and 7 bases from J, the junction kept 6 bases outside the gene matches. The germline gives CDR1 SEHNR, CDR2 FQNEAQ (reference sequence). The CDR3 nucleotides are TGTGCCAGCAGCCCCACCGGGACAGGGAATGAGCAGTTCTTC. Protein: CASSPTGTGNEQFF.

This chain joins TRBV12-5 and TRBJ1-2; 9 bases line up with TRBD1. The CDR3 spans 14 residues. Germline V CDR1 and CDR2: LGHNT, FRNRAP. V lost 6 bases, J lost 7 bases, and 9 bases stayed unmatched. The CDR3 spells CASGQTQGASGYTF. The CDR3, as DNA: TGTGCTAGTGGCCAAACACAGGGGGCAAGTGGCTACACCTTC.

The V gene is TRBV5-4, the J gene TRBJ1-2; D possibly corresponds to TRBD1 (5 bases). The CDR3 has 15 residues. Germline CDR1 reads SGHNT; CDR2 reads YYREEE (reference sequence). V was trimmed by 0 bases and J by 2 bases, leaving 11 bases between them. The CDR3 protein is CASSLGQGRNYGYTF. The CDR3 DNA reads TGTGCCAGCAGCTTGGGGCAGGGTAGGAACTATGGCTACACCTTC.

CDR3 sequence (DNA): TGTGCCTGGAGTGAGGGGGCTTCAACTAATGAAAAACTGTTTTTT. Translating it yields CAWSEGASTNEKLFF. The chain joins TRBV30 to TRBJ1-4, with 7 bases lining up with TRBD1. This CDR3 comprises 15 residues. Germline CDR1 reads GTSNPN; CDR2 reads SVGIG (reference sequence). After removal of 1 base from V and 0 bases from J, the junction contained 2 bases not matched to a gene. Variable domain in full (rest from reference TRBV30 and TRBJ1-4): SQTIHQWPATLVQPVGSPLSLECTVEGTSNPNLYWYRQAAGRGLQLLFYSVGIGQISSEVPQNLSASRPQDRQFILSSKKLLLSDSGFYLCAWSEGASTNEKLFFGSGTQLSVL.

The CDR3 coding sequence is TGTGCCAGCACCCGGGGGCCCCTCCAGCCCCAGCATTTT. The encoded protein is CASTRGPLQPQHF. The J gene is TRBJ1-5, the V gene TRBV6-5, with a weak D call TRBD1 (6 bases). There are 13 residues in the CDR3. The V end was cut by 7 bases, the J end by 7 bases, with 14 bases between. Germline V gives CDR1 MNHEY, CDR2 SVGAGI.

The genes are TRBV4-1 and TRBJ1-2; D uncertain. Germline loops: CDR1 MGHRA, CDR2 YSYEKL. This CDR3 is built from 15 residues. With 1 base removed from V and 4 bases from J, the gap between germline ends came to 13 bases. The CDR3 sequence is CASSQGTLRGYGYTF. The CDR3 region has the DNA TGCGCCAGCAGCCAAGGGACCCTTCGGGGCTATGGCTACACCTTC.

The CDR3 spells CASSPLWDTDTQYF. DNA of the CDR3: TGTGCCAGCAGTCCCCTGTGGGACACAGATACGCAGTATTTT. The chain joins TRBV6-2 or TRBV6-3 to TRBJ2-3; D remains unclear. The CDR3 contains 14 residues. V was pared by 5 bases and J by 2 bases, with 11 bases between. Per the germline V gene, CDR1 is MNHEY and CDR2 is SVGEGT.

The CDR3, as DNA: TGTGCCAGCAGCCCGGGGGGGGCGGGAGACGGGAATGAGCAGTTCTTC. It is translated as CASSPGGAGDGNEQFF. The genes are TRBV7-8 and TRBJ2-1; TRBD2 matches 8 bases. The germline V gene has CDR1 SGHVS and CDR2 FQNEAQ. After removal of 5 bases from V and 7 bases from J, the junction contained 13 bases not matched to a gene. This CDR3 is 16 amino acids long.

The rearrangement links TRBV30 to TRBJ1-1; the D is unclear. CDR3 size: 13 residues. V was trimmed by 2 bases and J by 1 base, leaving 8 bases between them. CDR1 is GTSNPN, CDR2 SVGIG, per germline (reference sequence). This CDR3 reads CAWSLGWNTEAFF. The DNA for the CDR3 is TGTGCCTGGAGTTTGGGGTGGAACACTGAAGCTTTCTTT.

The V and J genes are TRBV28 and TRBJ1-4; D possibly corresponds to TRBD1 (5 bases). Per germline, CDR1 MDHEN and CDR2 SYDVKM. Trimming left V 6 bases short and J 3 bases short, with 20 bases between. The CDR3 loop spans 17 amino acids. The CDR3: CASSSAGQGQANEKLFF. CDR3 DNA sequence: TGTGCCAGCAGCTCGGCGGGGCAGGGTCAAGCTAATGAAAAACTGTTTTTT.

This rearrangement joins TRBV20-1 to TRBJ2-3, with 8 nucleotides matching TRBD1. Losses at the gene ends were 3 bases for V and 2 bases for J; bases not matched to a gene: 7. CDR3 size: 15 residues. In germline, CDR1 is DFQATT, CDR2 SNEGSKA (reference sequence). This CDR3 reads CSASPTGGNTDTQYF. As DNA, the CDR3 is TGCAGTGCTAGTCCTACAGGGGGTAACACAGATACGCAGTATTTT.

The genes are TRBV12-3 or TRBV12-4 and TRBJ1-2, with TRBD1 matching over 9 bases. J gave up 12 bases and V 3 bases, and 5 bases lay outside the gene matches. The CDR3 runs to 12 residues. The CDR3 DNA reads TGTGCCAGCAGTTTGGAGGACAGGGGTCACACCTTC. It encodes CASSLEDRGHTF.

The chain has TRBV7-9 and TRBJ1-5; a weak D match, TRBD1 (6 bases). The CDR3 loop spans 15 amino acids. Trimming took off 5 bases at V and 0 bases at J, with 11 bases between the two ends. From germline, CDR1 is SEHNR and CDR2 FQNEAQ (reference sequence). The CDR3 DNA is TGTGCCAGCAGCCCAGGACAGTTTAGCAATCAGCCCCAGCATTTT. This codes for CASSPGQFSNQPQHF.

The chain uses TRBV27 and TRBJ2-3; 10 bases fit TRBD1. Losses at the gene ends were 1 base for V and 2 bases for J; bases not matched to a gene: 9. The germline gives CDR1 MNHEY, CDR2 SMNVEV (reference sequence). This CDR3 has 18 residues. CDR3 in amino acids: CASSLFSAGTGDTDTQYF. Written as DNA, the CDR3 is TGTGCCAGCAGTTTATTCAGTGCCGGGACAGGGGACACAGATACGCAGTATTTT.

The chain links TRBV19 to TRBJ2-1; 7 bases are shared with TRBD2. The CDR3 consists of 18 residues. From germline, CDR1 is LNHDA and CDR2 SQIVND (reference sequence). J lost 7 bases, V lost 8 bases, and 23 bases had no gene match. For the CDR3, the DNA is TGTGCCAGTCGCCATGGGGTAGCGGGTCAATTATCGAGGAATGAGCAGTTCTTC. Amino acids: CASRHGVAGQLSRNEQFF.

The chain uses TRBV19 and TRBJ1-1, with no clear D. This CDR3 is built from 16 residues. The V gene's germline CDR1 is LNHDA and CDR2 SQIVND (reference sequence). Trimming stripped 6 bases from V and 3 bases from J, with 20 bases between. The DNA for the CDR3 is TGTGCCAGTAGCCGGGGTGTTCCAGCTACGGACACTGAAGCTTTCTTT. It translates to CASSRGVPATDTEAFF.

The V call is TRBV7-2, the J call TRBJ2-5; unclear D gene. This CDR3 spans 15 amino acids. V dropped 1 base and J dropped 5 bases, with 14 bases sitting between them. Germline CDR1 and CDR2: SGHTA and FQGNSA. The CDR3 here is CASSLGLGISETQYF. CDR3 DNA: TGTGCCAGCAGCTTAGGATTGGGGATTTCGGAGACCCAGTACTTC. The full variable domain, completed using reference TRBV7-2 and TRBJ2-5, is GAGVSQSPSNKVTEKGKDVELRCDPISGHTALYWYRQSLGQGLEFLIYFQGNSAPDKSGLPSDRFSAERTGGSVSTLTIQRTQQEDSAVYLCASSLGLGISETQYFGPGTRLLVL.